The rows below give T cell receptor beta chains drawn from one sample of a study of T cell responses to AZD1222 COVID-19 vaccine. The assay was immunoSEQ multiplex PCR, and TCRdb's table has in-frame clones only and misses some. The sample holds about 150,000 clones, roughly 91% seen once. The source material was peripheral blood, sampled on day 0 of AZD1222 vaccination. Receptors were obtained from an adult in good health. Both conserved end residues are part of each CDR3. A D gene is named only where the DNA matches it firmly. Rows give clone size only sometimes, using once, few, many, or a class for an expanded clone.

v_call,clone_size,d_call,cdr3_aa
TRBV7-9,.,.,CASSLAGDQPQHF
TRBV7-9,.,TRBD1,CASSEDRVSQPQHF
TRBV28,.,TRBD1,CASSEGQNINTIYF
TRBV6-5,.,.,CASSYAGKYNSPLHF
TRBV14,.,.,CASSRKLGHYSTDTQYF
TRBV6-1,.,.,CASSESRHRRGEAFF
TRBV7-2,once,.,CASSLYEALSGNTIYF
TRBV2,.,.,CASSEAVGSEAFF
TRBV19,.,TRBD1,CASSIQGTGNQPQHF
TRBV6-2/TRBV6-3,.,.,CASSIASGTQYF
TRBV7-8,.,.,CASSLTYEQYF
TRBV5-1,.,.,CASSMGRATDTQYF
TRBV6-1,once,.,CASSETRPNTEAFF
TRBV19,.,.,CASNFQGNTGELFF
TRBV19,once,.,CASSISVYGNTIYF
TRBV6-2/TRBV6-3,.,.,CASNYPNTEAFF
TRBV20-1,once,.,CSASFGNTIYF
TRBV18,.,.,CASSPRPSSYNEQFF
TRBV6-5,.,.,CASSYSTVRAFGQYF
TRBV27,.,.,CASSLFPPAGSYNEQFF
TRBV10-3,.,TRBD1,CAISEGVTGAYNEQFF
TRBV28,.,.,CASSLPRNSYEQYF
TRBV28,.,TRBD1,CASSRGGRTGIDYGYTF
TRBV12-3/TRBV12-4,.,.,CASSLEGKAFF
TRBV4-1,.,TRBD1,CASSPQQGAYEQYF
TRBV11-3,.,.,CASSLVAGTYGYTF
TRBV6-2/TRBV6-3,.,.,CASSYEGRRQETQYF
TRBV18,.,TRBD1,CASSNGQDYGYTF
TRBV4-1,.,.,CASSQAGYTDTQYF
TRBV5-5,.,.,CASSLAWNTGELFF
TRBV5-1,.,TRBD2,CASGAGGTYEQYF
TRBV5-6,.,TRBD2,CASSLPGLVQNEQFF
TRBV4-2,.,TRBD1,CASSQEAPGGSGNTIYF
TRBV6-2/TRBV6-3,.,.,CASSLYYGYTF
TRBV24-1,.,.,CATAGRGHTDTQYF
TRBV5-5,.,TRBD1,CASSFFTQGARRAGYTF
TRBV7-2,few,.,CASSPAGTSNYGYTF
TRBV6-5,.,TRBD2,CASSVAGGSYNEQFF
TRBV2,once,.,CASSDEVNTEAFF
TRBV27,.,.,CASRGAGISGNTIYF
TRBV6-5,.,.,CASRRHTNTEAFF
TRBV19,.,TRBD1,CAARLGDRGNTEAFF
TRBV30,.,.,CAWSLTGSNNSPLHF
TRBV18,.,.,CASSPNHAWGNNYGYTF
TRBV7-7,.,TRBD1,CASSVTGAGNEQFF
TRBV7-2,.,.,CASTLGGGLETQYF
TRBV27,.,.,CASSFKVTGTISSPLHF
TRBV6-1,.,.,CASSDGEGFYNEQFF
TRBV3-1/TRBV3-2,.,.,CASSRTGIRGAAEQYF
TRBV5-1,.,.,CASSLGSITGELFF
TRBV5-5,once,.,CASTNRPGDGYTF
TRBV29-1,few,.,CSVGSLGGYGYTF
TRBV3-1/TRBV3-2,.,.,CASSQTTKLGNSPLHF
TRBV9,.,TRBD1,CASSAFPGGTNNSPLHF